The entry below describes one TCR beta chain. Antigen unknown. This CDR3 comprises 15 residues. V gave up 3 bases and J gave up 0 bases, with 9 bases separating them. Germline-derived CDR1 and CDR2 are SNHLY and FYNNEI. This record belongs to a study of cytomegalovirus exposure and HLA in healthy donors. General study findings and limits: It was 160 or so TCR beta chains that were listed as cytomegalovirus-associated. Analysis was carried out at a later point, and it linked a missense DCLRE1C variant to TCR beta V- and J-gene trimming.

Researchers ran the PCR with 60 Vbeta and 13 Jbeta primers. The repertoire was sequenced with immunoSEQ multiplex PCR; TCRdb's copy has only in-frame clones and lacks some. Here the sample spans over 100,000 clones, 55% to 75% being singletons. Input material: PBMCs. This clonotype was sampled from a man between 50 and 59 years old in good health and CMV-seropositive. The chain joins TRBV2 to TRBJ1-5; no clear D gene. CDR3 bases: TGTGCCAGCAGTGAGCAGAACCATAGCAATCAGCCCCAGCATTTT. This codes for CASSEQNHSNQPQHF.